This T cell receptor (beta chain) was observed in a study of human T cells and chemical hapten exposure. Documented time point: patch test 1, 2 weeks after DPC sensitization. Treatment reported: therapeutic diphenylcyclopropenone sensitization with weekly scalp DPC. Looked up from germline, CDR1 is SGHAT and CDR2 is FQNNGV. This CDR3 has 14 residues. TCRdb reanalysed the RACE reads using MiXCR and keeps one entry per CDR3 protein. This sample carries approximately 82,000 distinct CDR3 sequences, about 10% of them seen once, and the ten largest clones take 3.5%. Comment on this clonotype: An end of the junction differs from the germline gene, which may be a read error.

Material: whole blood, obtained in connection with sensitization to the hapten diphenylcyclopropenone (DPC). The chain employs TRBV11-2 and TRBJ1-6; D is undetermined. The receptor was derived from a woman aged 55-70 years with alopecia areata. Some clones in this sample may be carry-over from other donors' samples. The CDR3 nucleotides are TGTGCCAGCAGCTTAGATCTCCGGAATTCATCCCTCCACTTT. Translated, it gives CASSLDLRNSSLHF.